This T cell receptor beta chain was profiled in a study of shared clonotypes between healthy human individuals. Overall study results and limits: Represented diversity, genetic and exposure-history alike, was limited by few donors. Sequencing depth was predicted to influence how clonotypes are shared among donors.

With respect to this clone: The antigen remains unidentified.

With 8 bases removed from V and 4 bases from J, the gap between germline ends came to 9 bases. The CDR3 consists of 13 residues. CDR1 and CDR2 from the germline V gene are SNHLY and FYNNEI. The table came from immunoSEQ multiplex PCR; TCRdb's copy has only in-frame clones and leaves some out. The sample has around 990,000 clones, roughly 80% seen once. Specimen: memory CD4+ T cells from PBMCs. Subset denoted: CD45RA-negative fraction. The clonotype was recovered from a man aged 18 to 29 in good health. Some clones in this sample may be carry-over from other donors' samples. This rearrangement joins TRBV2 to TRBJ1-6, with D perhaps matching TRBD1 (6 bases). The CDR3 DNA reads TGTGCCAGCTCTAGGGGGTATAATTCACCCCTCCACTTT. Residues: CASSRGYNSPLHF.